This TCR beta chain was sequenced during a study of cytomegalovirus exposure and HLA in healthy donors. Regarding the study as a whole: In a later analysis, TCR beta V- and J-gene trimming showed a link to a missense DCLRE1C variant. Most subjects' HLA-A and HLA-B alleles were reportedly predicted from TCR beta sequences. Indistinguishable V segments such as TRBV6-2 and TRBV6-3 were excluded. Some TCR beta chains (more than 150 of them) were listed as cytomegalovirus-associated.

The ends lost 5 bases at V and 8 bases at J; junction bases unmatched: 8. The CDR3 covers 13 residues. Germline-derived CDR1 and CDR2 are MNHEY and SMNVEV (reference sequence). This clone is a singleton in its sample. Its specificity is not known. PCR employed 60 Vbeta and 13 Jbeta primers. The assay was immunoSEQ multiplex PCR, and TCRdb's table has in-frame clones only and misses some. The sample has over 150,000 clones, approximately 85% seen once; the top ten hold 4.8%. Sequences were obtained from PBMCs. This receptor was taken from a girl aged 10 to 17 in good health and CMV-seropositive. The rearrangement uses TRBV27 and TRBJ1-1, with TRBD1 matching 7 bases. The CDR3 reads CASSTPDRPEAFF. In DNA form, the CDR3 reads TGTGCCAGCAGTACTCCGGACAGGCCGGAAGCTTTCTTT.